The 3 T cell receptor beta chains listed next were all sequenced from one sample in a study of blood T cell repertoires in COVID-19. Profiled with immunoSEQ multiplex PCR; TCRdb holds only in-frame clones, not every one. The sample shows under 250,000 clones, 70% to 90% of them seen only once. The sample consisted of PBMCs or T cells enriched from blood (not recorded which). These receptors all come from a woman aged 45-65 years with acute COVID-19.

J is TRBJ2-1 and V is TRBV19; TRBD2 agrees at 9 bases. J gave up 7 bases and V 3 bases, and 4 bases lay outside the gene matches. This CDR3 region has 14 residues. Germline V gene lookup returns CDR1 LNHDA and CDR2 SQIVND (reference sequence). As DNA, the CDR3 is TGTGCCAGTAGTATGCGGGGGGGCAGGAATGAGCAGTTCTTC. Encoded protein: CASSMRGGRNEQFF.

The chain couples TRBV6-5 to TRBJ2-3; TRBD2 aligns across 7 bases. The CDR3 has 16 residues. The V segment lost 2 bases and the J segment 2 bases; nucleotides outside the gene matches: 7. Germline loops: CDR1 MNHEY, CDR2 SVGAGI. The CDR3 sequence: CASSYNHGGSTDTQYF. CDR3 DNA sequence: TGTGCCAGCAGTTACAACCACGGGGGGTCCACAGATACGCAGTATTTT.

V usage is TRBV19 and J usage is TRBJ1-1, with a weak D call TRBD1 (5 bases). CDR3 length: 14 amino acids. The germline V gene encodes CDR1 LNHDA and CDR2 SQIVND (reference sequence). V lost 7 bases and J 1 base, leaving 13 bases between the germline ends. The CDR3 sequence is CASTSLGANTEAFF. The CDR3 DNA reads TGTGCCAGTACCTCCCTAGGGGCGAACACTGAAGCTTTCTTT.